Each of the 32 T cell receptor beta chains below was sequenced from the same sample in a study of T and B cells in COVID-19 patients. TRB was amplified from approximately 250-480 ng of blood genomic DNA. TRB rearrangements were amplified by multiplex PCR with BIOMED2 TRB-A/B primers. A single record per CDR3 protein comes from TCRdb applying MiXCR to the multiplex PCR reads. The top ten clones hold roughly two thirds of a sample with under 1,000 distinct CDR3 sequences, 21% of them seen once. The specimen sequenced was blood. All receptors derive from a human donor with active COVID-19.

By sample fraction, this clonotype is medium-sized (0.01 to 0.1%). The J gene is TRBJ2-1, the V gene TRBV5-1; no clear D gene. V was trimmed by 6 bases and J by 0 bases, leaving 7 bases between them. This CDR3 has 13 amino acids. From germline, CDR1 is SGHRS and CDR2 YFSETQ. This CDR3 reads CASKFDSYNEQFF. The CDR3, as DNA: TGCGCCAGCAAGTTTGACTCCTACAATGAGCAGTTCTTC.

This clonotype is deemed medium-sized. The chain recombines TRBV15 with TRBJ2-7; 8 bases are shared with TRBD1. The length of the CDR3 is 16 residues. The germline gives CDR1 LNHNV, CDR2 YYDKDF (reference sequence). The V gene end was trimmed by 1 base and the J gene end by 4 bases; junction bases not matched to a gene: 9. The CDR3 loop reads CATSRGDGQGKYEQYF. The DNA for the CDR3 is TGTGCCACCAGCAGAGGTGACGGACAGGGCAAGTACGAGCAGTACTTC.

This clonotype showed up just a few times. The gene calls are TRBV20-1 and TRBJ2-1; 7 bases agree with TRBD2. The CDR3 has 14 amino acids. Germline lookup yields CDR1 DFQATT and CDR2 SNEGSKA (reference sequence). With V trimmed by 6 bases and J by 4 bases, 9 bases remained unmatched. The CDR3 DNA follows: TGCAGTGCGATCCAGGGAGGGGTTTACAATGAGCAGTTCTTC. Translation: CSAIQGGVYNEQFF.

This clonotype qualifies as large. The gene calls are TRBV27 and TRBJ2-7; 10 bases align to TRBD1. The CDR3 totals 14 residues. The V and J ends lost 4 bases and 4 bases, in that order; junction bases with no gene match: 4. Germline CDR1 MNHEY, CDR2 SMNVEV (reference sequence). The CDR3 here is CASSSWGQGYEQYF. The CDR3 DNA reads as TGTGCCAGCAGTTCGTGGGGACAGGGGTACGAGCAGTACTTC.

This clonotype was picked up one time. Germline is not matched at one junction end, which may reflect a read error. The rearrangement links TRBV15 to TRBJ2-2; weak D call: TRBD2 (5 bases). The CDR3 length is 12 residues. Germline lookup yields CDR1 LNHNV and CDR2 YYDKDF (reference sequence). CDR3 sequence: CATSKRVGELFF. As DNA, the CDR3 is TGTGCCACCAGCAAGAGGGTCGGTGAGCTGTTTTTC.

This clonotype was seen ten or more times. The V and J genes are TRBV4-3 and TRBJ1-6; perhaps TRBD1 as D (5 bases). The germline V and J ends were trimmed by 1 base and 9 bases, with 13 bases remaining between them. The CDR3 is made up of 15 amino acids. Germline V gene data show CDR1 as LGHNA and CDR2 as YSLEER. The DNA of the CDR3 is TGCGCCAGCAGCCAAGGGGGGGGATCAGTTTCACCCCTCCACTTT. Translation gives CASSQGGGSVSPLHF.

This clonotype is large by share. CDR3 in DNA: TGTGCCAGCAGTTACTCGTATCGGACGGTCAATCAGCCCCAGCATTTT. Protein: CASSYSYRTVNQPQHF. The chain uses TRBV6-5 and TRBJ1-5, with D unresolved. Germline V CDR1 and CDR2: MNHEY, SVGAGI. The CDR3 extends over 16 amino acids. The V gene lost 0 bases and the J gene lost 3 bases, with 12 bases spanning the gap.

This clonotype is medium-sized. The chain recombines TRBV6-5 with TRBJ1-1; no definite D call. Per the germline V gene, CDR1 is MNHEY and CDR2 is SVGAGI. The ends were cut back, 6 bases at V and 1 base at J, with 9 bases in the middle. The CDR3 has 13 residues. In nucleotides, the CDR3 is TGTGCCAGCAGAGAACCAGGGAACACTGAAGCTTTCTTT. Translating it yields CASREPGNTEAFF.

This clonotype was observed a few times. Here the CDR3 reads CSARDNWGETQYF. CDR3 coding DNA: TGCAGTGCCCGGGACAACTGGGGAGAGACCCAGTACTTC. This rearrangement joins TRBV20-1 to TRBJ2-5, with a possible D match to TRBD1 (6 bases). In germline, CDR1 is DFQATT, CDR2 SNEGSKA (reference sequence). The CDR3 length is 13 residues. V was pared by 6 bases and J by 4 bases, with 15 bases between.

The V call is TRBV11-3, the J call TRBJ2-2; TRBD1 might be the D (5 bases). In germline, CDR1 is SGHNT, CDR2 YENEEA. V lost 5 bases and J 7 bases, leaving 17 bases between the germline ends. The CDR3 contains 15 residues. The CDR3 bases are TGTGCCAGCAGCCCACGGTATGGGGCTGGCGGGGAGCTGTTTTTT. It specifies CASSPRYGAGGELFF.

In its sample, this clonotype is large. This sequence joins TRBV19 and TRBJ2-5, with D perhaps TRBD2 (5 bases). The CDR3 has 13 amino acids. Germline values: CDR1 LNHDA, CDR2 SQIVND (reference sequence). V was pared by 6 bases and J by 0 bases, with 8 bases between. The CDR3 here is CASRRADQETQYF. In DNA, the CDR3 is TGTGCCAGTAGAAGAGCGGACCAAGAGACCCAGTACTTC.

In its sample, this clonotype ranks as medium-sized. The chain couples TRBV5-4 to TRBJ2-1, with 7 bases identical to TRBD2. In germline, CDR1 is SGHNT, CDR2 YYREEE (reference sequence). V was clipped by 4 bases and J by 3 bases; unmatched bases: 13. The CDR3 totals 17 residues. The CDR3 nucleotides are TGTGCCAGCAGCCGCCTAGCCGGCGGGAGAAGCTACAATGAGCAGTTCTTC. Its translation is CASSRLAGGRSYNEQFF.

This clonotype rates as medium-sized. The V gene is TRBV4-3, the J gene TRBJ2-6, with TRBD1 as a possible D gene (5 bases). Looked up from germline, CDR1 is LGHNA and CDR2 is YSLEER. Trimming shortened V by 0 bases and J by 0 bases, and 24 bases separated the two germline ends. The CDR3 has 22 amino acids. This CDR3 is CASSQDLVVPDSLFSGANVLTF. CDR3 in DNA: TGCGCCAGCAGCCAAGATTTAGTTGTACCCGACAGCCTTTTCTCTGGGGCCAACGTCCTGACTTTC.

V is TRBV21-1 and J is TRBJ1-1; TRBD1 reflects the table's D call only, with no check against the DNA. TRBV21-1 is reported as a pseudogene. CDR3 length equals 10 residues. CDR3 sequence (DNA): TGTGCCCCAGGGGGGGCTGAAGCTTTCTTT. This gives the protein CAPGGAEAFF.

The chain is built from TRBV7-2 and TRBJ1-6; 9 bases are a match to TRBD1. The germline V gene has CDR1 SGHTA and CDR2 FQGNSA. The CDR3 sequence is 15 residues long. The V and J ends lost 6 bases and 9 bases, in that order; junction bases with no gene match: 9. The CDR3 DNA sequence: TGTGCCAGCAGACCCCCGGGACAGGGTATTTCACCCCTCCACTTT. Its protein product is CASRPPGQGISPLHF.

The V and J genes are TRBV6-5 and TRBJ2-5; 9 bases match TRBD1. The DNA matches TRBJ2-7 better at its end, which makes the J call doubtful. Germline V CDR1 and CDR2: MNHEY, SVGAGI. This CDR3 is built from 15 residues. The CDR3 loop is CASSYRGTGSYEQYF. Written as DNA, the CDR3 is TGTGCCAGCAGTTACAGGGGGACAGGGAGCTACGAGCAGTACTTC.

The rearrangement uses TRBV12-3 or TRBV12-4 and TRBJ2-6; 7 bases are shared with TRBD1. The J segment lost 2 bases and the V segment lost 5 bases, leaving 6 bases of the junction unmatched. The CDR3 runs to 16 residues. The CDR3 DNA reads as TGTGCCAGCAGTCCCGGGACAGTTACTGGGGCCAACGTCCTGACTTTC. This translates into CASSPGTVTGANVLTF.

This clonotype was recorded a few times. J is TRBJ2-1 and V is TRBV20-1, with D possibly TRBD2 on 5 matching bases. The germline CDR1 and CDR2 sequences are DFQATT and SNEGSKA (reference sequence). Trimming took off 6 bases at V and 8 bases at J, with 14 bases between the two ends. This CDR3 comprises 12 residues. CDR3 loop: CSAVALVHEQFF. As DNA, the CDR3 is TGCAGTGCGGTAGCGTTAGTCCATGAGCAGTTCTTC.

As regards this clonotype: A much larger clone lies a single base off, so this may be a read error. The genes are TRBV12-3 or TRBV12-4 and TRBJ1-1, with 11 positions matching TRBD1. The CDR3 length is 19 residues. V was pared by 0 bases and J by 6 bases, with 15 bases of the junction left unmatched. In DNA form, the CDR3 reads TGTGCCAGCAGTTTAGCCCTTGGACAGGGGGCGATGTATACACCTGAAGCTTTCTTT. As protein: CASSLALGQGAMYTPEAFF.

This clonotype ranks as medium-sized. This CDR3 reads CASSPIQGMGFTQYF. The CDR3 DNA reads TGTGCCAGCAGTCCTATACAGGGGATGGGTTTTACCCAGTACTTC. The chain links TRBV27 to TRBJ2-5, with TRBD1 matching over 7 bases. The CDR3 runs to 15 residues. Germline V CDR1 and CDR2: MNHEY, SMNVEV (reference sequence). Losses at the gene ends were 5 bases for V and 8 bases for J; bases not matched to a gene: 14.

The chain joins TRBV15 to TRBJ2-3, with a weak D call TRBD2 (6 bases). This CDR3 contains 16 residues. Germline V CDR1 and CDR2: LNHNV, YYDKDF (reference sequence). V lost 3 bases and J 3 bases, leaving 16 bases between the germline ends. CDR3 residues: CATSRGLCAYTDTQYF. CDR3 DNA: TGTGCCACCAGCAGGGGACTTTGTGCCTATACAGATACGCAGTATTTT.

This chain's CDR3 is CSAREGQGTGNTIYF. CDR3 DNA sequence: TGCAGTGCTAGAGAGGGACAGGGGACGGGAAACACCATATATTTT. The chain recombines TRBV20-1 with TRBJ1-3; 10 bases fit TRBD1. Germline CDR1 and CDR2: DFQATT and SNEGSKA (reference sequence). With V trimmed by 0 bases and J by 4 bases, 3 bases remained unmatched. This CDR3 has 15 residues.

This chain connects TRBV9 to TRBJ2-5; possibly TRBD1 or TRBD2 for D (5 bases each). The V and J ends lost 0 bases and 5 bases respectively, with 11 bases between them. Germline CDR1 SGDLS, CDR2 YYNGEE. The CDR3 contains 14 residues. The CDR3 nucleotides read TGTGCCAGCAGCGTAGAGCCGGGACGGGAGACCCAGTACTTC. Its translation is CASSVEPGRETQYF.

V is TRBV20-1 and J is TRBJ1-2; weak D call: TRBD1 (5 bases). Deletions cut 3 bases from V and 14 bases from J, with 19 bases between. CDR1 and CDR2 (germline): DFQATT, SNEGSKA (reference sequence). The CDR3 totals 12 residues. The CDR3 DNA sequence: TGCAGTGCTAGGGGGGGTAGGGCTTCTGAGACCTTC. It codes for CSARGGRASETF.

Sample share makes this clonotype medium-sized. CDR3 bases: TGTGCCAGCAGTGGGGGCCGGCGGGAGACCCAGTACTTC. This encodes CASSGGRRETQYF. This chain joins TRBV27 and TRBJ2-5; D is possibly TRBD1 (6 bases). The CDR3 is made up of 13 amino acids. CDR1 is MNHEY, CDR2 SMNVEV, per germline (reference sequence). V lost 5 bases, J lost 5 bases, and 12 bases lay in between.

This clonotype is labeled large. CDR3 nucleotides: TGCAGCGCCCCGGGACAGGGGGCGTTCAGCTATGGCTACACCTTC. Encoded protein: CSAPGQGAFSYGYTF. This rearrangement joins TRBV29-1 to TRBJ1-2, with TRBD1 identical over 12 bases. CDR1 SQVTM and CDR2 ANQGSEA come from the germline V gene. V was clipped by 7 bases and J by 4 bases; unmatched bases: 10. The CDR3 is made up of 15 amino acids. The whole variable domain, filled in from reference TRBV29-1 and TRBJ1-2, reads SAVISQKPSRDICQRGTSLTIQCQVDSQVTMMFWYRQQPGQSLTLIATANQGSEATYESGFVIDKFPISRPNLTFSTLTVSNMSPEDSSIYLCSAPGQGAFSYGYTFGSGTRLTVV.

This clonotype is medium-sized (0.01 to 0.1%) by share. The chain combines TRBV19 with TRBJ1-5; unclear D gene. Trimming stripped 3 bases from V and 0 bases from J, with 3 bases between. CDR3 size: 13 residues. CDR1 is LNHDA and CDR2 is SQIVND in the germline V gene (reference sequence). CDR3 region: CASSISSNQPQHF. DNA of the CDR3: TGTGCCAGTAGTATCTCTAGCAATCAGCCCCAGCATTTT.

The chain combines TRBV20-1 with TRBJ2-1; D might be TRBD1 (5 bases). This CDR3 spans 12 amino acids. Trimming removed 4 bases from V and 9 bases from J, with 13 bases in between. Germline V CDR1 and CDR2: DFQATT, SNEGSKA (reference sequence). CDR3 in DNA: TGCAGTGCTACCCTAGGGGATAGTGAGCAGTTCTTC. It specifies CSATLGDSEQFF.

The CDR3 loop reads CASSLAGTDLTDTQYF. CDR3 nucleotides: TGTGCCAGCAGTTTAGCCGGGACAGATCTCACAGATACGCAGTATTTT. V and J are TRBV27 and TRBJ2-3, with 7 bases matching TRBD1. With V trimmed by 2 bases and J by 2 bases, 7 bases remained unmatched. Germline V gives CDR1 MNHEY, CDR2 SMNVEV (reference sequence). This CDR3 comprises 16 residues.

Many counts were recorded for this clonotype. V is TRBV20-1 and J is TRBJ2-5; 11 bases are a match to TRBD2. This CDR3 has 15 residues. Per germline, CDR1 DFQATT and CDR2 SNEGSKA (reference sequence). J was trimmed by 4 bases and V by 5 bases; bases with no gene match: 9. The CDR3 region is CSAATSGSWSETQYF. Here the CDR3 DNA reads TGCAGTGCTGCCACTAGCGGGAGTTGGTCAGAGACCCAGTACTTC.

The chain links TRBV4-2 to TRBJ1-4, with TRBD1 matching 8 bases. This CDR3 is 15 amino acids long. Unmatched junction bases numbered 0, after V lost 0 bases and J lost 3 bases. Per the germline V gene, CDR1 is LGHNA and CDR2 is YNFKEQ. DNA of the CDR3: TGTGCCAGCAGCCAAGAACAGGGGGCTAATGAAAAACTGTTTTTT. This sequence encodes CASSQEQGANEKLFF.

The V call is TRBV28, the J call TRBJ2-7, with D unclear. The CDR3 is made up of 12 amino acids. Trimming removed 3 bases from V and 0 bases from J, with 3 bases in between. Germline values: CDR1 MDHEN, CDR2 SYDVKM. CDR3 sequence (DNA): TGTGCCAGCAGTTTCCTCTCCTACGAGCAGTACTTC. Its translation: CASSFLSYEQYF.